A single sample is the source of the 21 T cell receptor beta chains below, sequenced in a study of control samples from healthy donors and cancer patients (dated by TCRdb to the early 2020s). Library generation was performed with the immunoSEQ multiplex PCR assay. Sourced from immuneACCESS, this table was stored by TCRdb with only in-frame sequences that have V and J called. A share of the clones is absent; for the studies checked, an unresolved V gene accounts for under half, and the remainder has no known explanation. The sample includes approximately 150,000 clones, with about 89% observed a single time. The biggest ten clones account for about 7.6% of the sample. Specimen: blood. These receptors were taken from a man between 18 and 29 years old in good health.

The CDR3: CASSLDIGTGGAETQYF. CDR3 nucleotide sequence: TGTGCCAGCAGCTTGGACATCGGGACAGGGGGCGCGGAGACCCAGTACTTC. The chain combines TRBV5-6 with TRBJ2-5, with 12 positions matching TRBD1. The CDR3 extends over 17 amino acids. V lost 0 bases and J lost 5; bases outside the gene matches: 8. CDR1 and CDR2 from the germline V gene are SGHDT and YYEEEE.

CDR3 loop: CASRVSAGELFF. CDR3 coding DNA: TGTGCCAGCAGAGTATCCGCCGGGGAGCTGTTTTTT. V usage is TRBV7-9 and J usage is TRBJ2-2; D ambiguous. Trimming removed 6 bases from V and 6 bases from J, with 8 bases in between. Germline V gives CDR1 SEHNR, CDR2 FQNEAQ (reference sequence). The CDR3 has 12 residues.

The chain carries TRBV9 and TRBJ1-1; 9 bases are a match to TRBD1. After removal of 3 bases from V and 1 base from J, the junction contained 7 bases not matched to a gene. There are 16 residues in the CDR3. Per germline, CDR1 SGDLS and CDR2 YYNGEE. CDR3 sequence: CASSGDREGENTEAFF. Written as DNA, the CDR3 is TGTGCCAGCAGCGGGGACAGGGAGGGGGAGAACACTGAAGCTTTCTTT.

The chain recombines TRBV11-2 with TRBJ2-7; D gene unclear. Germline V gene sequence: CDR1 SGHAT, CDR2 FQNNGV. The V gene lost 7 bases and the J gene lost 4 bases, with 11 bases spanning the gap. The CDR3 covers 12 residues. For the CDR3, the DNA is TGTGCCAGCACCATGACCCAGTACGAGCAGTACTTC. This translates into CASTMTQYEQYF.

This CDR3 is CASSLSMSYEQYF. Here the CDR3 DNA reads TGTGCCAGCAGCTTAAGTATGTCCTACGAGCAGTACTTC. The chain is built from TRBV7-2 and TRBJ2-7; D is ambiguous. The germline V gene has CDR1 SGHTA and CDR2 FQGNSA. The CDR3 is 13 amino acids. With 2 bases removed from V and 1 base from J, the gap between germline ends came to 6 bases.

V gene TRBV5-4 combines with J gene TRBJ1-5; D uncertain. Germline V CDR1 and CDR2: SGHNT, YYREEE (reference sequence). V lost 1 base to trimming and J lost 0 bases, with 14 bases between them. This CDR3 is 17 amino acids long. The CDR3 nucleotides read TGTGCCAGCAGCTTGTTTACCACTGTGGGTAGCAATCAGCCCCAGCATTTT. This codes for CASSLFTTVGSNQPQHF.

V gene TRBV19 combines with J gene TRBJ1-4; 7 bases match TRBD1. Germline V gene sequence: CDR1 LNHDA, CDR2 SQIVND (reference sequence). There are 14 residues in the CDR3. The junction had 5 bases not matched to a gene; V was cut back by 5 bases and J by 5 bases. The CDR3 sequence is CASSGGQRNEKLFF. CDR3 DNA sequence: TGTGCCAGTAGTGGGGGACAGCGAAATGAAAAACTGTTTTTT.

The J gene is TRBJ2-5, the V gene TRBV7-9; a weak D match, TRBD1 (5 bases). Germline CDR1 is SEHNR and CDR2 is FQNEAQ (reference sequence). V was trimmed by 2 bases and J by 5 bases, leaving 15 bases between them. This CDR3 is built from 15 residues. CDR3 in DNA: TGTGCCAGCAGCTTAACGACAGCCAACGGGGAGACCCAGTACTTC. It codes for CASSLTTANGETQYF.

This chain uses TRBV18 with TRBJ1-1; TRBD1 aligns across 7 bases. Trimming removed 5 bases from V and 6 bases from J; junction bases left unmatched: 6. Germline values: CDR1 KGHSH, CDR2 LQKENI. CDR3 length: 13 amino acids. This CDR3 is CASSNRGRAEAFF. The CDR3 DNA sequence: TGTGCCAGCTCAAACAGGGGAAGAGCTGAAGCTTTCTTT.

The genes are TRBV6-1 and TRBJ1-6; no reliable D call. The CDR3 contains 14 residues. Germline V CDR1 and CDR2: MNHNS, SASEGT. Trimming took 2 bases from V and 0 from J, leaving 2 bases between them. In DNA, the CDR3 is TGTGCCAGCAGTGAAAGCTCCTATAATTCACCCCTCCACTTT. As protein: CASSESSYNSPLHF.

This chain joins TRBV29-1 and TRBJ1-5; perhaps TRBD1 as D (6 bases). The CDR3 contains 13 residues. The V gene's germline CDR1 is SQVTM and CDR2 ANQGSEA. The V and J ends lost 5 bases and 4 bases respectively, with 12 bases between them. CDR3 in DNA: TGCAGCGTTCTTGGGACACCGAATCAGCCCCAGCATTTT. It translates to CSVLGTPNQPQHF.

The CDR3 region is CASWARGSDNEQFF. CDR3 in DNA: TGTGCCAGCTGGGCTAGAGGTTCTGACAATGAGCAGTTCTTC. The chain carries TRBV18 and TRBJ2-1; no clear D. V was trimmed by 7 bases and J by 5 bases, leaving 15 bases between them. CDR1 is KGHSH, CDR2 LQKENI, per germline. CDR3 length equals 14 residues.

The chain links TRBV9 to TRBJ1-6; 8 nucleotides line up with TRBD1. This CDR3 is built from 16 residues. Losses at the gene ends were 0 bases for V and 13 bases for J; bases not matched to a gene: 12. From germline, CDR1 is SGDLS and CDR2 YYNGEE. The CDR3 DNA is TGTGCCAGCAGCGTAGAAGTTGGGGACAGGCGGTCCCCCCTCCACTTT. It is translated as CASSVEVGDRRSPLHF.

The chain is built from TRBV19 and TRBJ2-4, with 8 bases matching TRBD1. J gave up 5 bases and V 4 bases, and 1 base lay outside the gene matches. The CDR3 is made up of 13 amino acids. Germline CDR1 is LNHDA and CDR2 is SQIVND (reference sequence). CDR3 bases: TGTGCCAGTAGTAAGGACAGGGAAAACATTCAGTACTTC. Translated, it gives CASSKDRENIQYF.

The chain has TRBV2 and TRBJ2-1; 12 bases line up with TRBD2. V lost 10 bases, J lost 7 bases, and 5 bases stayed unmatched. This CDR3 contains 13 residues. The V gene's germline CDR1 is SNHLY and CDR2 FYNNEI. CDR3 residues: CATRTSGDNEQFF. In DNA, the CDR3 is TGTGCCACCCGGACTAGCGGGGATAATGAGCAGTTCTTC.

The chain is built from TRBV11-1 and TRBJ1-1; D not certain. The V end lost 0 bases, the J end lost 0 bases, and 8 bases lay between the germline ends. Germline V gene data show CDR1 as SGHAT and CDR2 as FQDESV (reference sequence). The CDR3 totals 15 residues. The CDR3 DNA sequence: TGTGCCAGCAGCTTAGCGTACCCGATGAACACTGAAGCTTTCTTT. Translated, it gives CASSLAYPMNTEAFF.

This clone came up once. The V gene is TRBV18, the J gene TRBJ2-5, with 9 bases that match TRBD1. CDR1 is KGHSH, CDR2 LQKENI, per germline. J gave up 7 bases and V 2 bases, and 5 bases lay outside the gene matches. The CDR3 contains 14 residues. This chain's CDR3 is CASSPGDRAGTQYF. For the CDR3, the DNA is TGTGCCAGCTCACCAGGGGACAGGGCCGGGACCCAGTACTTC.

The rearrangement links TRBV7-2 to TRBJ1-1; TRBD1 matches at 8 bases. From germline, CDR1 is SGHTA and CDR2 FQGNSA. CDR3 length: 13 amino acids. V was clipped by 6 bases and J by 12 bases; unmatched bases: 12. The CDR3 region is CASSRTGGWETFF. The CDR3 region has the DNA TGTGCCAGCAGTCGAACAGGGGGGTGGGAAACTTTCTTT.

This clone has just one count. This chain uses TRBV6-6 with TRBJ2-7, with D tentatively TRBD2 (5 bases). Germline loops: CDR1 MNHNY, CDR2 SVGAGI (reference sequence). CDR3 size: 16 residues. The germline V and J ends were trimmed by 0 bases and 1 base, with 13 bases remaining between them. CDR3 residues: CASSYSGKTNSYEQYF. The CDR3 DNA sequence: TGTGCCAGCAGTTACTCGGGGAAGACTAATTCCTACGAGCAGTACTTC.

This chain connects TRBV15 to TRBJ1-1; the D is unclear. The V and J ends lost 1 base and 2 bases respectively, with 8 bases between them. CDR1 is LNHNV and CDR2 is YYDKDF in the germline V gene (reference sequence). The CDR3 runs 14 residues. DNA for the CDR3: TGTGCCACCAGCAGAGGGCGGTTAAACACTGAAGCTTTCTTT. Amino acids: CATSRGRLNTEAFF.

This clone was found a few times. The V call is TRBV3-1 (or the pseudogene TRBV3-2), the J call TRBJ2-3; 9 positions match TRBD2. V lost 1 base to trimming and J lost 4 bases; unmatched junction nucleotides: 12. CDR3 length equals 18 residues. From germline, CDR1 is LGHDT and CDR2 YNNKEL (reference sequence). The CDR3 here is CASSQVQSGGGAADTQYF. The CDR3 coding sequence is TGTGCCAGCAGCCAAGTTCAATCGGGCGGGGGGGCCGCAGATACGCAGTATTTT.